The 13 T cell receptor beta chains below come from one sample, sequenced in a study of OX40 agonist ivuxolimab in advanced cancers. TCRdb's table, derived via immunoSEQ multiplex PCR, lists solely in-frame clones and lacks some. The data hold 90,000 to 95,000 clones, with around 87% observed a single time. This material consisted of CD4+ or CD8+ T cells sorted from blood, taken in a trial of the OX40 agonist ivuxolimab. The receptors were gathered from an adult with an advanced solid tumor such as melanoma, head and neck, liver or kidney cancer.

This clone was counted between two and nine times. This chain uses TRBV5-4 with TRBJ1-2, with D uncertain. This CDR3 has 14 amino acids. Germline lookup yields CDR1 SGHNT and CDR2 YYREEE (reference sequence). V was pared by 2 bases and J by 8 bases, with 16 bases between. The CDR3 loop reads CASSFGTRVGGYTF. The DNA for the CDR3 is TGTGCCAGCAGCTTCGGTACTCGGGTAGGCGGCTACACCTTC.

The V gene is TRBV4-2, the J gene TRBJ2-5; D is possibly TRBD1 or TRBD2 (7 bases each). V lost 0 bases and J lost 5, with 16 bases in between. This CDR3 contains 16 residues. CDR1 and CDR2 (germline): LGHNA, YNFKEQ. CDR3: CASSQDLWEGAETQYF. DNA for the CDR3: TGTGCCAGCAGCCAAGATTTATGGGAGGGGGCGGAGACCCAGTACTTC.

The chain has TRBV5-1 and TRBJ2-1, with 8 positions matching TRBD1. The V gene end was trimmed by 0 bases and the J gene end by 5 bases; junction bases not matched to a gene: 4. Germline V gene lookup returns CDR1 SGHRS and CDR2 YFSETQ. This CDR3 region has 15 residues. Written as DNA, the CDR3 is TGCGCCAGCAGCTTGGTAGGACAGGGAGACAATGAGCAGTTCTTC. This codes for CASSLVGQGDNEQFF.

The V gene is TRBV7-3, the J gene TRBJ1-1; possible D gene TRBD1, 5 bases. Trimming took off 5 bases at V and 4 bases at J, with 17 bases between the two ends. Germline V gene sequence: CDR1 SGHTA, CDR2 FQGTGA. The CDR3 covers 15 residues. The CDR3 DNA is TGTGCCAGCAGCCTCGGGACCCTTATGACCACTGAAGCTTTCTTT. Translating it yields CASSLGTLMTTEAFF.

Written as DNA, the CDR3 is TGTGCCAGCAGCTTAGAAGGGCCTACCCCCCTCGCAGATACGCAGTATTTT. It is translated as CASSLEGPTPLADTQYF. This chain links TRBV7-2 with TRBJ2-3; D gene ambiguous. Between the trimmed V and J ends, which lost 1 base and 4 bases, there was a span of 18 bases. The germline gives CDR1 SGHTA, CDR2 FQGNSA. This CDR3 has 17 amino acids.

The J gene is TRBJ2-1, the V gene TRBV10-3; D is uncertain. Trimming left V 4 bases short and J 0 bases short, with 7 bases between. The germline V gene has CDR1 ENHRY and CDR2 SYGVKD. The CDR3 is 14 amino acids. CDR3 protein: CAISGDLSYNEQFF. The CDR3 bases are TGTGCCATCAGTGGGGATCTCTCCTACAATGAGCAGTTCTTC.

The chain links TRBV6-5 to TRBJ2-7; D call uncertain. The CDR3 sequence is 11 residues long. Trimming left V 8 bases short and J 3 bases short, with 8 bases between. Looked up from germline, CDR1 is MNHEY and CDR2 is SVGAGI. This CDR3 reads CASATGYEQYV. As DNA, the CDR3 is TGTGCCAGCGCAACGGGCTACGAGCAGTACGTC.

This clone was picked up a small number of times. The rearrangement links TRBV6-1 to TRBJ2-7, with D perhaps TRBD1 (6 bases). Germline assignment: CDR1 MNHNS and CDR2 SASEGT. V lost 7 bases and J 0 bases, leaving 13 bases between the germline ends. CDR3 length equals 14 residues. CDR3 region: CASNRQAGSYEQYF. The CDR3 DNA reads as TGTGCCAGCAATCGACAGGCTGGCTCCTACGAGCAGTACTTC.

This chain connects TRBV19 to TRBJ2-1, with 10 positions matching TRBD2. CDR3 length: 17 residues. V lost 0 bases and J lost 3; bases outside the gene matches: 5. CDR1 LNHDA and CDR2 SQIVND come from the germline V gene (reference sequence). Here the CDR3 reads CASSIDLAGVFYNEQFF. CDR3 coding DNA: TGTGCCAGTAGTATAGATCTAGCGGGAGTGTTCTACAATGAGCAGTTCTTC. Filled out from reference TRBV19 and TRBJ2-1, the complete variable domain reads DGGITQSPKYLFRKEGQNVTLSCEQNLNHDAMYWYRQDPGQGLRLIYYSQIVNDFQKGDIAEGYSVSREKKESFPLTVTSAQKNPTAFYLCASSIDLAGVFYNEQFFGPGTRLTVL.

The CDR3 nucleotides read TGTGCCAGCAGTTACGCCTCCTACAATGAGCAGTTCTTC. Protein sequence: CASSYASYNEQFF. This chain links TRBV6-5 with TRBJ2-1; no firm D call. Germline CDR1 reads MNHEY; CDR2 reads SVGAGI. V shed 2 bases and J shed 0 bases, with 2 bases lying between them. This CDR3 comprises 13 residues.

The rearrangement uses TRBV19 and TRBJ2-1, with 13 bases that match TRBD2. The CDR3 totals 17 residues. Germline-derived CDR1 and CDR2 are LNHDA and SQIVND (reference sequence). V trimming: 5 bases; J trimming: 6 bases; junction bases outside the gene matches: 10. As DNA, the CDR3 is TGTGCCAGTAGTTCCTTTAGGACTAGCGGGAGACCCAATGAGCAGTTCTTC. Its protein product is CASSSFRTSGRPNEQFF.

This clone appeared a single time. The chain has TRBV29-1 and TRBJ2-1; tentatively, D is TRBD1 (6 bases). The V gene lost 3 bases and the J gene lost 7 bases, with 19 bases spanning the gap. The CDR3 contains 15 residues. Looked up from germline, CDR1 is SQVTM and CDR2 is ANQGSEA. In DNA, the CDR3 is TGCAGCGTTGATGCTTCCGGGACAAACTGGAATGAGCAGTTCTTC. This codes for CSVDASGTNWNEQFF.

V and J are TRBV5-1 and TRBJ1-2; the D is unclear. CDR1 and CDR2 from the germline V gene are SGHRS and YFSETQ. The CDR3 covers 16 residues. Trimming took 1 base from V and 0 from J, leaving 13 bases between them. The DNA of the CDR3 is TGCGCCAGCAGCTTGTACGGTGACCCCTCTAACTATGGCTACACCTTC. Amino acids: CASSLYGDPSNYGYTF.